The following is a TCR beta chain sequence with its context. The antigen is not known. The germline V gene encodes CDR1 SGHTA and CDR2 FQGNSA. The CDR3 consists of 15 residues. Trimming shortened V by 5 bases and J by 5 bases, and 16 bases separated the two germline ends. This record comes from a study of early T cells in non-severe SARS-CoV-2 infection. Study overall: Chains stayed unpaired after sequencing of bulk RNA from unsorted whole blood. Notes on the study in general: CD4 and private specificities were missed by VDJdb matching, which favored anti-spike CD8 responses.

Separate cDNA molecules each had unique molecular identifiers attached to them. From the 5' RACE reads, TCRdb called clonotypes with MiXCR, one entry per CDR3 protein. This sample has tens of thousands of distinct CDR3 sequences, with approximately 7.9% found just once. The receptor comes from an adult who was a healthcare worker with PCR-confirmed SARS-CoV-2 infection or an uninfected control (not recorded which). The source material was whole blood, sampled at baseline. The V and J genes are TRBV7-2 and TRBJ1-5; D gene unclear. CDR3 sequence: CASSPHQSGYQPQHF. DNA for the CDR3: TGTGCCAGCAGCCCCCACCAGTCGGGGTATCAGCCCCAGCATTTT.